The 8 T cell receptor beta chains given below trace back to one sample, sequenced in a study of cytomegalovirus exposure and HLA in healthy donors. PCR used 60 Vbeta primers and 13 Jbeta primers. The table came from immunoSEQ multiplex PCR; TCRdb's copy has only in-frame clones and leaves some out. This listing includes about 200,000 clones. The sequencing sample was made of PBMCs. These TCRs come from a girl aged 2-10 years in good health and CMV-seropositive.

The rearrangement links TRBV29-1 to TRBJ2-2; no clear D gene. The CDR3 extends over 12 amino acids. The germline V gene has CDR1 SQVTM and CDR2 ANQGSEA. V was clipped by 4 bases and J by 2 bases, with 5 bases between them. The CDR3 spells CSVARNTGELFF. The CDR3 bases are TGCAGCGTTGCGAGAAACACCGGGGAGCTGTTTTTT.

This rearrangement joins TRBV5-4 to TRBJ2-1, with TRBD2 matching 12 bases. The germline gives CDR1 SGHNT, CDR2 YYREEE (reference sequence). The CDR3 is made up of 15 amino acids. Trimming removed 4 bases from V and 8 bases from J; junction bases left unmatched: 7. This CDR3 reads CASSPETSGSYEQFF. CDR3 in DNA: TGTGCCAGCAGCCCGGAGACTAGCGGGAGCTATGAGCAGTTCTTC.

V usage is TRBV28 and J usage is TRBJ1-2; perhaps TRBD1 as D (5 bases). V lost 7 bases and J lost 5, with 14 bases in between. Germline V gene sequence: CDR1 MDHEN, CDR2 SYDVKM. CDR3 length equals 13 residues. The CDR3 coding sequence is TGTGCCAGCACCAATTCCAGGGTGTATGGCTACACCTTC. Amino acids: CASTNSRVYGYTF.

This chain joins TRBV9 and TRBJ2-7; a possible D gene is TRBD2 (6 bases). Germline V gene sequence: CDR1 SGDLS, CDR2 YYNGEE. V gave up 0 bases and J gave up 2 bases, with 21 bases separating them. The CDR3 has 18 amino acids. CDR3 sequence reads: CASSVGDRASETPYEQYF. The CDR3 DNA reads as TGTGCCAGCAGCGTAGGGGATCGGGCTAGCGAGACGCCCTACGAGCAGTACTTC.

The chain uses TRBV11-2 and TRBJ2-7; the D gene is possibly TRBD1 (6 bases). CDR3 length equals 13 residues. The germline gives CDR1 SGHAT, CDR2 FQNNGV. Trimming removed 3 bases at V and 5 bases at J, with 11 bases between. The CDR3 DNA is TGTGCCAGCAGCTTGACAGGTCCACACGAGCAGTACTTC. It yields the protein CASSLTGPHEQYF.

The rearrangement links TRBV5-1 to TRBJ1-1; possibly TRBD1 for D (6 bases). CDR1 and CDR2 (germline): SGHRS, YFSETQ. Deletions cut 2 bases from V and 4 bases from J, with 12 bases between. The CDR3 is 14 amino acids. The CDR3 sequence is CASSFGLQGTEAFF. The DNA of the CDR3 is TGCGCCAGCAGCTTTGGTCTACAGGGCACTGAAGCTTTCTTT.

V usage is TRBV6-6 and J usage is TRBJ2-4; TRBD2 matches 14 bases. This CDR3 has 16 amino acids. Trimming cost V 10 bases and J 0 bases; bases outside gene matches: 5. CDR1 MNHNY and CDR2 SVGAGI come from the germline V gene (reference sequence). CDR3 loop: CATGLAGALAKNIQYF. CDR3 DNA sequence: TGTGCCACGGGACTAGCGGGAGCCCTAGCCAAAAACATTCAGTACTTC.

For the CDR3, the DNA is TGCGCCACATGGACTGGCTCGAACACCGGGGAGCTGTTTTTT. This gives the protein CATWTGSNTGELFF. The rearrangement joins TRBV10-2 to TRBJ2-2; possible D gene TRBD2, 5 bases. Deletions cut 10 bases from V and 0 bases from J, with 12 bases between. CDR3 length equals 14 residues. CDR1 is WSHSY, CDR2 SAAADI, per germline.